This T cell receptor beta chain came from a study of cytomegalovirus exposure and HLA in healthy donors. Trimming removed 4 bases from V and 5 bases from J, with 10 bases in between. The CDR3 has 13 amino acids. Germline V lookup: CDR1 SGDLS, CDR2 YYNGEE. Libraries were prepared by immunoSEQ multiplex PCR; TCRdb keeps only in-frame clonotypes and omits some of them. The repertoire consists of about 88,000 clones, with almost 85% occurring once and the leading ten covering 12%. The chain recombines TRBV9 with TRBJ2-1; D is unclear. Sequencing was performed on PBMCs. The source is a woman between 18 and 30 years old in good health and CMV-seropositive. The CDR3 nucleotides are TGTGCCAGCAGCTCTGGGCCAAACAATGAGCAGTTCTTC. This codes for CASSSGPNNEQFF.